The 19 T cell receptor beta chains given below trace back to one sample, sequenced in a study of OX40 agonist ivuxolimab in advanced cancers. Repertoires were generated with immunoSEQ multiplex PCR, while TCRdb's copy carries only in-frame clones and drops some. Of over 50,000 clones listed, about nine tenths are singletons. The sequencing here drew on CD4+ or CD8+ T cells sorted from blood, taken in a trial of the OX40 agonist ivuxolimab. These TCRs come from an adult with an advanced solid tumor such as melanoma, head and neck, liver or kidney cancer.

This sequence joins TRBV6-6 and TRBJ2-1; D is unclear. The CDR3 has 16 amino acids. Trimming took off 3 bases at V and 0 bases at J, with 12 bases between the two ends. CDR1 and CDR2 from the germline V gene are MNHNY and SVGAGI (reference sequence). CDR3 in amino acids: CASSYGTDSSYNEQFF. CDR3 sequence (DNA): TGTGCCAGCAGTTATGGTACGGATTCCTCCTACAATGAGCAGTTCTTC.

The chain is built from TRBV9 and TRBJ2-1; D is unclear. Germline V lookup: CDR1 SGDLS, CDR2 YYNGEE. Trimming took 4 bases from V and 0 from J, leaving 8 bases between them. The length of the CDR3 is 14 residues. The CDR3 region has the DNA TGTGCCAGCAGCCCCCAGGTCTCCTACAATGAGCAGTTCTTC. It yields the protein CASSPQVSYNEQFF. Full variable domain (missing parts from reference TRBV9 and TRBJ2-1): DSGVTQTPKHLITATGQRVTLRCSPRSGDLSVYWYQQSLDQGLQFLIQYYNGEERAKGNILERFSAQQFPDLHSELNLSSLELGDSALYFCASSPQVSYNEQFFGPGTRLTVL.

This clone was picked up one time. V gene TRBV28 combines with J gene TRBJ2-4; weak D call: TRBD2 (6 bases). V shed 7 bases and J shed 3 bases, with 10 bases lying between them. The CDR3 contains 13 residues. Germline V gene data show CDR1 as MDHEN and CDR2 as SYDVKM. The CDR3 loop is CASNSGVKNIQYF. The CDR3 coding sequence is TGTGCCAGCAATTCGGGGGTCAAAAACATTCAGTACTTC.

The gene calls are TRBV29-1 and TRBJ1-2; D remains unclear. The CDR3 contains 14 residues. Germline V gene lookup returns CDR1 SQVTM and CDR2 ANQGSEA. V lost 2 bases and J 6 bases, leaving 16 bases between the germline ends. The CDR3 DNA is TGCAGCGTTGAATTGGCAGTTCGTACGCATGGCTACACCTTC. This translates into CSVELAVRTHGYTF.

The chain has TRBV11-2 and TRBJ1-1; D is perhaps TRBD1 (5 bases). V lost 0 bases and J 10 bases, leaving 9 bases between the germline ends. Germline V lookup: CDR1 SGHAT, CDR2 FQNNGV. The CDR3 extends over 12 amino acids. CDR3 in amino acids: CASSLEGVLAFF. CDR3 coding DNA: TGTGCCAGCAGCTTAGAAGGGGTTTTAGCTTTCTTT. The full variable domain, with the rest looked up from reference TRBV11-2 and TRBJ1-1, is EAGVAQSPRYKIIEKRQSVAFWCNPISGHATLYWYQQILGQGPKLLIQFQNNGVVDDSQLPKDRFSAERLKGVDSTLKIQPAKLEDSAVYLCASSLEGVLAFFGQGTRLTVV.

The chain combines TRBV30 with TRBJ1-1; unclear D gene. V lost 3 bases, J lost 0 bases, and 8 bases lay in between. CDR1 and CDR2 from the germline V gene are GTSNPN and SVGIG (reference sequence). The CDR3 spans 13 residues. The DNA for the CDR3 is TGTGCCTGGAGGGAGATTTTGAACACTGAAGCTTTCTTT. Translating it yields CAWREILNTEAFF.

The rearrangement uses TRBV27 and TRBJ2-2; D call uncertain. Looked up from germline, CDR1 is MNHEY and CDR2 is SMNVEV (reference sequence). The CDR3 spans 14 residues. The V gene lost 5 bases and the J gene lost 6 bases, with 13 bases spanning the gap. Here the CDR3 DNA reads TGTGCCAGCAGTCCTATTATAGTGCCCGGGGAGCTGTTTTTT. Encoded protein: CASSPIIVPGELFF.

This sequence joins TRBV5-1 and TRBJ2-3; unclear D gene. Deletions cut 0 bases from V and 7 bases from J, with 6 bases between. This CDR3 has 12 residues. Germline CDR1 is SGHRS and CDR2 is YFSETQ. The chain's CDR3 is CASSLGEYTQYF. Here the CDR3 DNA reads TGCGCCAGCAGCTTGGGCGAGTATACGCAGTATTTT.

This clone was found once. The rearrangement uses TRBV7-2 and TRBJ1-4; D not certain. The germline V gene encodes CDR1 SGHTA and CDR2 FQGNSA. This CDR3 has 15 amino acids. V was pared by 1 base and J by 3 bases, with 9 bases between. CDR3 protein: CASSLVIPPNEKLFF. CDR3 coding DNA: TGTGCCAGCAGCTTAGTAATTCCACCTAATGAAAAACTGTTTTTT.

The chain links TRBV6-6 to TRBJ1-5, with TRBD1 identical over 7 bases. This CDR3 is 16 amino acids long. V lost 5 bases to trimming and J lost 0 bases; unmatched junction nucleotides: 7. CDR1 and CDR2 (germline): MNHNY, SVGAGI (reference sequence). The CDR3 nucleotides read TGTGCCAGCAGTCACAGGGGCGGAGATAGCAATCAGCCCCAGCATTTT. Its translation: CASSHRGGDSNQPQHF.

The CDR3 DNA sequence: TGTGCCAGCAGTTACGGGAGCCGGGGGGTTTATACGCAGTATTTT. It encodes CASSYGSRGVYTQYF. The chain has TRBV6-5 and TRBJ2-3; 7 positions agree with TRBD2. V lost 2 bases, J lost 7 bases, and 9 bases stayed unmatched. The CDR3 contains 15 residues. Germline CDR1 reads MNHEY; CDR2 reads SVGAGI.

The gene calls are TRBV6-4 and TRBJ2-2; 7 nucleotides match TRBD1. This CDR3 has 14 residues. Trimming cost V 3 bases and J 4 bases; bases outside gene matches: 2. The germline V gene encodes CDR1 MRHNA and CDR2 SNTAGT. CDR3 coding DNA: TGTGCCAGCAGTGATGGGACAGCCACCGGGGAGCTGTTTTTT. As protein: CASSDGTATGELFF.

The chain employs TRBV5-6 and TRBJ2-1; D gene ambiguous. The CDR3 totals 15 residues. The V gene lost 0 bases and the J gene lost 0 bases, with 7 bases spanning the gap. Germline V gene sequence: CDR1 SGHDT, CDR2 YYEEEE. The CDR3 DNA reads as TGTGCCAGCAGCTTGGGGCCGAGCTCCTACAATGAGCAGTTCTTC. The encoded protein is CASSLGPSSYNEQFF.

The chain carries TRBV7-9 and TRBJ2-1; D may be TRBD1 (6 bases). The CDR3 loop spans 15 amino acids. Germline-derived CDR1 and CDR2 are SEHNR and FQNEAQ (reference sequence). V dropped 1 base and J dropped 2 bases, with 9 bases sitting between them. CDR3 sequence reads: CASSLGTVAYNEQFF. DNA for the CDR3: TGTGCCAGCAGCTTAGGGACAGTCGCCTACAATGAGCAGTTCTTC.

This clone appeared a single time. In nucleotides, the CDR3 is TGTGCCAGCAGCTTAGATTCGACAGGGACTAACTATGGCTACACCTTC. Protein product: CASSLDSTGTNYGYTF. The gene calls are TRBV7-2 and TRBJ1-2; TRBD1 agrees at 7 bases. The CDR3 runs to 16 residues. After removal of 1 base from V and 0 bases from J, the junction contained 5 bases not matched to a gene. Germline V gene sequence: CDR1 SGHTA, CDR2 FQGNSA.

The rearrangement uses TRBV9 and TRBJ2-2; D is unclear. Germline CDR1 and CDR2: SGDLS and YYNGEE. V was pared by 0 bases and J by 6 bases, with 15 bases between. CDR3 length: 16 amino acids. CDR3 bases: TGTGCCAGCAGCGTAGATGTAACAGCCGGGTCCGGGGAGCTGTTTTTT. Amino acid sequence: CASSVDVTAGSGELFF.

In this sample, this clone turned up once. This chain uses TRBV7-2 with TRBJ2-3; D possibly corresponds to TRBD2 (6 bases). This CDR3 region has 14 residues. Trimming shortened V by 5 bases and J by 4 bases, and 13 bases separated the two germline ends. Germline V gene sequence: CDR1 SGHTA, CDR2 FQGNSA. CDR3 in DNA: TGTGCCAGCAGCCGCGGGGAGCAGGCAGATACGCAGTATTTT. Its protein product is CASSRGEQADTQYF.

This chain connects TRBV18 to TRBJ1-1, with a tentative D call TRBD1 (6 bases). In germline, CDR1 is KGHSH, CDR2 LQKENI. The CDR3 totals 14 residues. V lost 2 bases to trimming and J lost 1 base, with 8 bases between them. CDR3 in DNA: TGTGCCAGCTCACCAACGACAGGGAACACTGAAGCTTTCTTT. As protein: CASSPTTGNTEAFF.

The chain is built from TRBV6-5 and TRBJ2-5; D gene uncertain. V was cut by 0 bases and J by 3 bases, with 5 bases left in between. CDR1 and CDR2 (germline): MNHEY, SVGAGI. The CDR3 is 13 amino acids. The chain's CDR3 is CASSYSREETQYF. Written as DNA, the CDR3 is TGTGCCAGCAGTTACTCTAGGGAAGAGACCCAGTACTTC.